Below are 14 T cell receptor beta chains sequenced from a single sample in a study of blood T cells in healthy people across ages. The authors ran a second PCR of 7 to 11 cycles using a sample-barcoded 5' primer and a J-beta primer mix. TCRdb re-called the 5' RACE reads through MiXCR, storing one row per CDR3 protein. The sample shows 800,000 to 1,000,000 distinct CDR3 sequences, about 44% of them seen only once. Source material: blood. The receptors come from a young man in good health.

This clonotype has a single count. The chain joins TRBV7-2 to TRBJ2-1; maybe TRBD2 (6 bases). CDR3 length: 13 amino acids. CDR1 SGHTA and CDR2 FQGNSA come from the germline V gene. Trimming took off 6 bases at V and 6 bases at J, with 12 bases between the two ends. The CDR3 region is CASRADYFNEQFF. In nucleotides, the CDR3 is TGTGCCAGCAGAGCGGACTACTTCAATGAGCAGTTCTTC.

This chain connects TRBV6-5 to TRBJ2-5; 7 nucleotides align to TRBD2. Germline lookup yields CDR1 MNHEY and CDR2 SVGAGI. The CDR3 has 16 amino acids. V dropped 6 bases and J dropped 11; count of bases not matched to a gene: 21. The CDR3 protein is CASRPGPSGFYNEQYF. CDR3 DNA: TGTGCCAGCAGACCGGGGCCTAGCGGATTTTACAATGAGCAGTACTTC.

J is TRBJ2-1 and V is TRBV15, with D hard to call. Germline values: CDR1 LNHNV, CDR2 YYDKDF (reference sequence). Trimming stripped 0 bases from V and 7 bases from J, with 13 bases between. CDR3 length: 15 residues. The CDR3 region is CATSRDLWPGNEQFF. The CDR3 nucleotides are TGTGCCACCAGCAGAGATTTGTGGCCCGGGAATGAGCAGTTCTTC. The variable domain in full, with the rest retrieved from reference TRBV15 and TRBJ2-1, is DAMVIQNPRYQVTQFGKPVTLSCSQTLNHNVMYWYQQKSSQAPKLLFHYYDKDFNNEADTPDNFQSRRPNTSFCFLDIRSPGLGDTAMYLCATSRDLWPGNEQFFGPGTRLTVL.

The rearrangement uses TRBV27 and TRBJ1-2; D possibly corresponds to TRBD1 (6 bases). The CDR3 totals 14 residues. The germline CDR1 and CDR2 sequences are MNHEY and SMNVEV (reference sequence). Trimming removed 10 bases at V and 8 bases at J, with 23 bases between. CDR3 in amino acids: CATRGQTHSEGYTF. The CDR3 DNA sequence: TGTGCCACTCGCGGACAGACCCACAGCGAGGGCTACACCTTC.

This clonotype was counted a few times. The rearrangement joins TRBV10-3 to TRBJ2-7; D ambiguous. The CDR3 has 15 amino acids. Trimming removed 3 bases from V and 2 bases from J, with 14 bases in between. Germline loops: CDR1 ENHRY, CDR2 SYGVKD. This chain's CDR3 is CAISDRTTFTYEQYF. CDR3 bases: TGTGCCATCAGTGACAGGACGACGTTCACCTACGAGCAGTACTTC.

This clonotype has more than one count but fewer than ten. This chain links TRBV3-1 with TRBJ2-7; D ambiguous. The V end was cut by 1 base, the J end by 5 bases, with 3 bases between. CDR1 is LGHDT, CDR2 YNNKEL, per germline (reference sequence). The CDR3 has 11 amino acids. This CDR3 reads CASSQVNEQYF. The CDR3 DNA sequence: TGTGCCAGCAGCCAAGTTAACGAGCAGTACTTC.

Concerning this clonotype: One end of the junction fails to match germline, which may point to a read error. The gene calls are TRBV4-2 and TRBJ1-1; weak D call: TRBD1 (6 bases). The CDR3 extends over 12 amino acids. Germline CDR1 reads LGHNA; CDR2 reads YNFKEQ. As DNA, the CDR3 is TGTGCCGGCAGCCAAGGGGGGACTGAAGCTTTCTTT. This codes for CAGSQGGTEAFF.

The chain is built from TRBV20-1 and TRBJ2-3; D is possibly TRBD1 (5 bases). The CDR3 runs to 12 residues. Germline values: CDR1 DFQATT, CDR2 SNEGSKA (reference sequence). Trimming cost V 3 bases and J 4 bases, with 8 bases left between them. CDR3 nucleotides: TGCAGTGCTAGTAGGGGTTCAGATACGCAGTATTTT. It encodes CSASRGSDTQYF.

This clonotype was found once. The chain has TRBV7-2 and TRBJ2-7; D possibly matches TRBD1 or TRBD2 (5 bases each). The J call may be faulty, since TRBJ2-5 better matches the DNA end. There are 15 residues in the CDR3. Looked up from germline, CDR1 is SGHTA and CDR2 is FQGNSA. The CDR3 loop is CASSLGVTSVETQYF. The CDR3 coding sequence is TGTGCCAGCAGCTTGGGGGTAACTTCTGTGGAGACCCAGTACTTC.

The chain recombines TRBV6-5 with TRBJ2-1; a weak D match, TRBD2 (5 bases). Per the germline V gene, CDR1 is MNHEY and CDR2 is SVGAGI. This CDR3 region has 15 residues. Trimming stripped 6 bases from V and 2 bases from J, with 14 bases between. CDR3 in amino acids: CASRLDYAPYNEQFF. CDR3 bases: TGTGCCAGCAGGCTCGACTACGCTCCCTACAATGAGCAGTTCTTC.

This sequence joins TRBV27 and TRBJ1-4; D is unresolved. Trimming shortened V by 4 bases and J by 8 bases, and 14 bases separated the two germline ends. The CDR3 is 14 amino acids. Germline V gene lookup returns CDR1 MNHEY and CDR2 SMNVEV (reference sequence). CDR3 residues: CASSSPGVGEKLFF. DNA for the CDR3: TGTGCCAGCAGTTCCCCCGGGGTAGGCGAAAAACTGTTTTTT.

With regard to this clonotype: Its ends do not fully match the called genes, so a read error is possible. This rearrangement joins TRBV27 to TRBJ2-3, with TRBD2 identical over 10 bases. The germline V gene has CDR1 MNHEY and CDR2 SMNVEV (reference sequence). CDR3 length: 15 amino acids. CDR3 nucleotide sequence: TGTGCCAGCAGTTTAGCTAGCGGGGGAACAGATGCGCAGTATTTT. Its protein is CASSLASGGTDAQYF.

This chain uses TRBV12-3 or TRBV12-4 with TRBJ1-5, with D unclear. The length of the CDR3 is 11 residues. V was shortened by 7 bases and J by 6 bases, with 7 bases between the two germline ends. CDR3 DNA sequence: TGTGCCAGCAATGTCAGTCAGCCCCAGCATTTT. Translation gives CASNVSQPQHF.

This chain connects TRBV9 to TRBJ2-1; tentative D call: TRBD2 (6 bases). CDR3 length equals 13 residues. The V gene lost 5 bases and the J gene lost 5 bases, with 11 bases spanning the gap. Germline loops: CDR1 SGDLS, CDR2 YYNGEE. The CDR3 region has the DNA TGTGCCAGCAGTGGGACTCTTAACAATGAGCAGTTCTTC. It translates to CASSGTLNNEQFF.